The 12 T cell receptor beta chains below were found in one sample sequenced in a study of T-cell reconstitution after alpha-beta-depleted transplantation in children. Unique molecular identifiers tagged the TCRbeta library. TCRdb recomputed calls from the PCR reads with MiXCR, one row per CDR3 protein. The repertoire holds around 450,000 distinct CDR3 sequences, with around two fifths as singletons. Source: PBMCs, taken before TCRalphabeta/CD19-depleted stem cell transplant. The origin of the receptors is a girl aged 2 to 9 with aplastic anemia, due to receive a stem cell transplant.

Worth noting for this clonotype: Mismatch with germline at one junction end may stem from a read error. J is TRBJ2-3 and V is TRBV5-5, with TRBD1 as a possible D gene (6 bases). The germline V gene encodes CDR1 SGHKS and CDR2 YYEKEE (reference sequence). The CDR3 spans 16 residues. The CDR3 sequence is CASNLRQEAYTDTQYF. The DNA for the CDR3 is TGTGCCAGCAACTTGAGACAGGAGGCTTACACAGATACGCAGTATTTT.

The chain is built from TRBV20-1 and TRBJ2-7, with TRBD2 identical over 7 bases. The germline V gene encodes CDR1 DFQATT and CDR2 SNEGSKA (reference sequence). The length of the CDR3 is 14 residues. Trimming removed 6 bases from V and 3 bases from J; junction bases left unmatched: 11. CDR3 residues: CSAVWAGDLYEQYF. DNA of the CDR3: TGCAGTGCCGTCTGGGCGGGGGACCTCTACGAGCAGTACTTC.

This clonotype was seen only once. J is TRBJ2-5 and V is TRBV20-1, with 8 nucleotides matching TRBD2. Per the germline V gene, CDR1 is DFQATT and CDR2 is SNEGSKA (reference sequence). J lost 1 base, V lost 4 bases, and 8 bases had no gene match. The CDR3 is made up of 15 amino acids. The CDR3 DNA reads TGCAGTGCTATAGACGGTAGCGGGGCCCAAGAGACCCAGTACTTC. Translated, it gives CSAIDGSGAQETQYF.

The rearrangement uses TRBV5-1 and TRBJ2-5; no clear D. The length of the CDR3 is 13 residues. Trimming took 4 bases from V and 5 from J, leaving 12 bases between them. Germline CDR1 SGHRS, CDR2 YFSETQ. CDR3 DNA sequence: TGCGCCAGCAGCCCGGCCCTGCATGAGACCCAGTACTTC. Its protein is CASSPALHETQYF. The variable domain in full, with the rest retrieved from reference TRBV5-1 and TRBJ2-5, is KAGVTQTPRYLIKTRGQQVTLSCSPISGHRSVSWYQQTPGQGLQFLFEYFSETQRNKGNFPGRFSGRQFSNSRSEMNVSTLELGDSALYLCASSPALHETQYFGPGTRLLVL.

This clonotype has at least ten counts. The J gene is TRBJ2-3, the V gene TRBV29-1, with a possible D match to TRBD2 (5 bases). Germline CDR1 is SQVTM and CDR2 is ANQGSEA. CDR3 length equals 16 residues. The V end was cut by 4 bases, the J end by 4 bases, with 21 bases between. The CDR3 DNA reads TGCAGCGTTGCCGCGGGCCTCGCTAGGAGGTCAGATACGCAGTATTTT. This sequence encodes CSVAAGLARRSDTQYF.

This clonotype was recorded at least ten times. The V gene is TRBV14, the J gene TRBJ2-3, with 11 bases lining up with TRBD2. CDR1 SGHDN and CDR2 FVKESK come from the germline V gene. The V and J ends lost 1 base and 2 bases, in that order; junction bases with no gene match: 8. This CDR3 has 18 amino acids. The CDR3 bases are TGTGCCAGCAGCCAAGGGGTGACGACTAGCGGGACCACAGATACGCAGTATTTT. This gives the protein CASSQGVTTSGTTDTQYF.

The chain carries TRBV29-1 and TRBJ1-1; D call uncertain. The CDR3 loop spans 11 amino acids. Deletions cut 3 bases from V and 5 bases from J, with 7 bases between. Germline-derived CDR1 and CDR2 are SQVTM and ANQGSEA. This CDR3 reads CSVEPGTEAFF. The CDR3 region has the DNA TGCAGCGTTGAGCCCGGTACTGAAGCTTTCTTT.

This clonotype was recorded many times. The chain has TRBV7-9 and TRBJ2-5; 8 bases match TRBD2. CDR1 and CDR2 from the germline V gene are SEHNR and FQNEAQ (reference sequence). V trimming: 1 base; J trimming: 1 base; junction bases outside the gene matches: 5. This CDR3 comprises 16 residues. The CDR3: CASSLVGGRLQETQYF. CDR3 sequence (DNA): TGTGCCAGCAGCTTAGTTGGCGGGAGGCTCCAAGAGACCCAGTACTTC.

The genes are TRBV7-2 and TRBJ1-4; 7 bases align to TRBD1. Per the germline V gene, CDR1 is SGHTA and CDR2 is FQGNSA. J was trimmed by 2 bases and V by 5 bases; bases with no gene match: 11. The CDR3 contains 17 residues. The CDR3 here is CASSAWDSGPTNEKLFF. As DNA, the CDR3 is TGTGCCAGCAGCGCATGGGACAGTGGACCCACTAATGAAAAACTGTTTTTT.

There are many counts of this clonotype. CDR3 protein: CASSFGQNQETQYF. For the CDR3, the DNA is TGCGCCAGCAGCTTTGGACAGAACCAAGAGACCCAGTACTTC. This chain uses TRBV5-1 with TRBJ2-5; weak D call: TRBD1 (6 bases). The CDR3 consists of 14 residues. Germline CDR1 and CDR2: SGHRS and YFSETQ. V dropped 2 bases and J dropped 0 bases, with 8 bases sitting between them.

This clonotype has a single count. The chain combines TRBV7-2 with TRBJ2-5; 12 positions match TRBD2. V shed 2 bases and J 1 base; nucleotides not matched to a gene: 2. Germline V gene data show CDR1 as SGHTA and CDR2 as FQGNSA. The CDR3 has 16 amino acids. This chain's CDR3 is CASSLILAGGQETQYF. In DNA, the CDR3 is TGTGCCAGCAGCTTAATACTAGCGGGGGGCCAAGAGACCCAGTACTTC.

Only a few counts were recorded for this clonotype. The J gene is TRBJ1-1, the V gene TRBV20-1; no firm D call. Trimming pared 5 bases from V and 0 bases from J, leaving 13 bases between. CDR3 length: 14 residues. Germline V gives CDR1 DFQATT, CDR2 SNEGSKA (reference sequence). In nucleotides, the CDR3 is TGCAGTGCTTACTACAGACCGATGAACACTGAAGCTTTCTTT. The encoded protein is CSAYYRPMNTEAFF.